The 27 T cell receptor beta chains listed next were all sequenced from one sample in a study of control samples from healthy donors and cancer patients. TCRdb's copy holds only in-frame clones and misses some; the assay was immunoSEQ multiplex PCR. The sample holds 70,000 to 80,000 clones, 75% to 90% seen once. Material: PBMCs. The receptor source for this set is a woman aged 45-65 years with colorectal cancer.

The chain uses TRBV6-6 and TRBJ1-2; 10 bases are shared with TRBD1. The trim removed 5 bases at V and 4 bases at J, leaving 13 bases unmatched. CDR3 length equals 17 residues. Germline V gene sequence: CDR1 MNHNY, CDR2 SVGAGI (reference sequence). The CDR3 nucleotides are TGTGCCAGCAGTCCCACGCCTTTCCGGACAGGGGGCTATGGCTACACCTTC. Residues: CASSPTPFRTGGYGYTF.

This clone was counted a single time. This chain connects TRBV19 to TRBJ1-1; D uncertain. CDR1 and CDR2 from the germline V gene are LNHDA and SQIVND (reference sequence). The CDR3 length is 14 residues. Trimming took off 6 bases at V and 3 bases at J, with 14 bases between the two ends. The CDR3 loop is CASRSAAGDTEAFF. In nucleotides, the CDR3 is TGTGCCAGTAGATCGGCGGCCGGGGACACTGAAGCTTTCTTT.

The rearrangement uses TRBV19 and TRBJ2-3; the match to TRBD1 covers 8 bases. The germline CDR1 and CDR2 sequences are LNHDA and SQIVND (reference sequence). V was clipped by 4 bases and J by 3 bases; unmatched bases: 3. The CDR3 totals 14 residues. CDR3 amino acids: CASSSGQGTDTQYF. CDR3 nucleotides: TGTGCCAGTAGTAGCGGACAGGGTACAGATACGCAGTATTTT.

This clone showed up just a few times. The chain links TRBV19 to TRBJ2-7, with a tentative D call TRBD1 (6 bases). Germline CDR1 is LNHDA and CDR2 is SQIVND (reference sequence). Trimming stripped 2 bases from V and 4 bases from J, with 15 bases between. This CDR3 spans 15 amino acids. Here the CDR3 DNA reads TGTGCCAGTAGTATATCATATTCCGACAGGTACGAGCAGTACGTC. It encodes CASSISYSDRYEQYV.

The gene calls are TRBV6-4 and TRBJ1-6; maybe TRBD1 (6 bases). The CDR3 extends over 14 amino acids. From germline, CDR1 is MRHNA and CDR2 SNTAGT. V shed 4 bases and J shed 7 bases, with 11 bases lying between them. CDR3 in DNA: TGTGCCAGCAGTGTATCAGGGGAGAATTCACCCCTCCACTTT. Translation: CASSVSGENSPLHF.

This chain uses TRBV5-6 with TRBJ1-4; TRBD1 might be the D (6 bases). The CDR3 extends over 15 amino acids. Per the germline V gene, CDR1 is SGHDT and CDR2 is YYEEEE. Trimming shortened V by 0 bases and J by 8 bases, and 14 bases separated the two germline ends. CDR3 residues: CASSLEGGAREKLFF. In nucleotides, the CDR3 is TGTGCCAGCAGCTTGGAGGGGGGAGCTCGCGAAAAACTGTTTTTT.

The chain joins TRBV28 to TRBJ1-1, with a weak D call TRBD1 (5 bases). The germline gives CDR1 MDHEN, CDR2 SYDVKM. V was clipped by 3 bases and J by 6 bases, with 8 bases between them. CDR3 length: 12 residues. DNA for the CDR3: TGTGCCAGCAGTTTGGGGCCTTCTGAAGCTTTCTTT. This codes for CASSLGPSEAFF.

The CDR3 DNA reads TGTGCCAGCAAAGGGCCGGATACGCAGTATTTT. The encoded protein is CASKGPDTQYF. The chain uses TRBV25-1 and TRBJ2-3; D gene ambiguous. This CDR3 region has 11 residues. CDR1 MGHDK and CDR2 SYGVNS come from the germline V gene. V lost 7 bases to trimming and J lost 6 bases, with 8 bases between them.

The DNA for the CDR3 is TGTGCCAGCAGTTTAGTCGCCCCCACTGAAGCTTTCTTT. Its translation is CASSLVAPTEAFF. The J gene is TRBJ1-1, the V gene TRBV28; D gene ambiguous. V lost 2 bases and J lost 4, with 8 bases in between. Looked up from germline, CDR1 is MDHEN and CDR2 is SYDVKM. This CDR3 has 13 residues.

This sequence joins TRBV18 and TRBJ1-5, with 8 bases fitting TRBD1. The V segment lost 3 bases and the J segment 8 bases; nucleotides outside the gene matches: 9. The germline V gene has CDR1 KGHSH and CDR2 LQKENI. CDR3 length: 15 amino acids. The CDR3 here is CASSPPDRATEPQHF. For the CDR3, the DNA is TGTGCCAGCTCACCTCCGGACAGGGCAACGGAGCCCCAGCATTTT. The full variable domain, in which reference TRBV18 and TRBJ1-5 provide the parts outside the CDR3, is NAGVMQNPRHLVRRRGQEARLRCSPMKGHSHVYWYRQLPEEGLKFMVYLQKENIIDESGMPKERFSAEFPKEGPSILRIQQVVRGDSAAYFCASSPPDRATEPQHFGDGTRLSIL.

The V call is TRBV19, the J call TRBJ1-5, with TRBD1 matching over 7 bases. Germline V CDR1 and CDR2: LNHDA, SQIVND (reference sequence). V lost 9 bases, J lost 7 bases, and 6 bases stayed unmatched. The CDR3 loop spans 12 amino acids. The CDR3 nucleotides are TGTGCCAGCGAGGGGGCGGGGCAGCCCCAGCATTTT. Protein sequence: CASEGAGQPQHF.

V gene TRBV28 combines with J gene TRBJ1-2, with 12 bases lining up with TRBD1. Germline values: CDR1 MDHEN, CDR2 SYDVKM. The V and J ends lost 8 bases and 4 bases, in that order; junction bases with no gene match: 8. CDR3 length: 15 residues. The DNA of the CDR3 is TGTGCCAGCTTTCCCGGGACAGGGGGCGGCTATGGCTACACCTTC. Protein: CASFPGTGGGYGYTF.

The chain couples TRBV9 to TRBJ2-5; no definite D call. V was clipped by 0 bases and J by 5 bases, with 14 bases between them. Germline assignment: CDR1 SGDLS and CDR2 YYNGEE. The CDR3 totals 15 residues. CDR3 DNA sequence: TGTGCCAGCAGCGTAGCGGGCTCAAACTTTGAGACCCAGTACTTC. The encoded protein is CASSVAGSNFETQYF.

The chain combines TRBV10-3 with TRBJ2-1; 12 bases are a match to TRBD2. The CDR3 is 14 residues long. Trimming at V came to 11 bases and at J to 6 bases, leaving 8 bases not matched to a gene. CDR1 ENHRY and CDR2 SYGVKD come from the germline V gene. The CDR3: CAVAGTSGPNEQFF. For the CDR3, the DNA is TGTGCCGTCGCTGGGACTAGCGGGCCCAATGAGCAGTTCTTC.

This clone has just a few counts. The chain employs TRBV20-1 and TRBJ2-3; possible D gene TRBD2, 7 bases. Deletions cut 3 bases from V and 0 bases from J, with 19 bases between. Germline CDR1 reads DFQATT; CDR2 reads SNEGSKA (reference sequence). This CDR3 spans 17 amino acids. CDR3 bases: TGCAGTGCTAGTTTTCGGGGGCTAGCGGTTAGCACAGATACGCAGTATTTT. Residues: CSASFRGLAVSTDTQYF.

The chain employs TRBV5-8 and TRBJ2-5, with a possible D match to TRBD2 (5 bases). Per germline, CDR1 SGHTS and CDR2 YDEGEE. V dropped 4 bases and J dropped 5 bases, with 15 bases sitting between them. The CDR3 is 14 residues long. This CDR3 reads CASSAWERSETQYF. CDR3 DNA sequence: TGTGCCAGCAGCGCGTGGGAGCGGTCGGAGACCCAGTACTTC.

This chain connects TRBV5-5 to TRBJ2-3, with D hard to call. Germline assignment: CDR1 SGHKS and CDR2 YYEKEE (reference sequence). The CDR3 has 15 residues. Trimming removed 7 bases at V and 2 bases at J, with 17 bases between. The CDR3 sequence: CASSYSPTYTDTQYF. Written as DNA, the CDR3 is TGTGCCAGCTCATACTCACCGACCTACACAGATACGCAGTATTTT. The whole variable domain, filled in from reference TRBV5-5 and TRBJ2-3, reads DAGVTQSPTHLIKTRGQQVTLRCSPISGHKSVSWYQQVLGQGPQFIFQYYEKEERGRGNFPDRFSARQFPNYSSELNVNALLLGDSALYLCASSYSPTYTDTQYFGPGTRLTVL.

This chain uses TRBV6-2 or TRBV6-3 with TRBJ2-6; D tentatively fits TRBD1 or TRBD2 (5 bases each). Germline CDR1 reads MNHEY; CDR2 reads SVGEGT. Trimming stripped 0 bases from V and 3 bases from J, with 9 bases between. The CDR3 has 16 amino acids. CDR3 sequence (DNA): TGTGCCAGCAGTTACTCGACGGGGCTTGGGGCCAACGTCCTGACTTTC. It codes for CASSYSTGLGANVLTF.

The chain joins TRBV12-5 to TRBJ1-2; unclear D gene. Germline loops: CDR1 LGHNT, CDR2 FRNRAP. V lost 3 bases to trimming and J lost 6 bases, with 2 bases between them. CDR3 size: 10 residues. CDR3 coding DNA: TGTGCTAGTGGTTTAGATGGCTACACCTTC. Its translation: CASGLDGYTF. Using reference TRBV12-5 and TRBJ1-2 for the parts outside the CDR3, the full variable domain is DARVTQTPRHKVTEMGQEVTMRCQPILGHNTVFWYRQTMMQGLELLAYFRNRAPLDDSGMPKDRFSAEMPDATLATLKIQPSEPRDSAVYFCASGLDGYTFGSGTRLTVV.

The V and J genes are TRBV7-2 and TRBJ1-3; no firm D call. Germline V gene data show CDR1 as SGHTA and CDR2 as FQGNSA. Trimming removed 2 bases from V and 0 bases from J, with 5 bases in between. This CDR3 is 14 amino acids long. The CDR3 DNA reads as TGTGCCAGCAGCTTAATGCTCTCTGGAAACACCATATATTTT. Residues: CASSLMLSGNTIYF.

V gene TRBV3-1 (or the pseudogene TRBV3-2) combines with J gene TRBJ2-1, with a weak D call TRBD1 (5 bases). Germline CDR1 LGHDT, CDR2 YNNKEL (reference sequence). With 3 bases removed from V and 2 bases from J, the gap between germline ends came to 14 bases. CDR3 length: 16 residues. This CDR3 reads CASSHVGRAAYNEQFF. In DNA, the CDR3 is TGTGCCAGCAGCCATGTCGGCAGGGCAGCCTACAATGAGCAGTTCTTC.

The chain links TRBV12-3 or TRBV12-4 to TRBJ2-3; D call uncertain. V was pared by 5 bases and J by 3 bases, with 9 bases between. The CDR3 runs 13 residues. The CDR3 DNA follows: TGTGCCAGCAGTATGGATGTGACAGATACGCAGTATTTT. Translation gives CASSMDVTDTQYF.

The chain joins TRBV6-5 to TRBJ1-1; 8 nucleotides align to TRBD1. CDR3 size: 14 residues. Germline V gene sequence: CDR1 MNHEY, CDR2 SVGAGI. V dropped 7 bases and J dropped 1; count of bases not matched to a gene: 5. CDR3 protein: CASNLDRGNTEAFF. CDR3 coding DNA: TGTGCCAGCAACCTAGACAGGGGGAACACTGAAGCTTTCTTT.

This clone occurred once. The chain recombines TRBV5-1 with TRBJ2-3; no definite D call. The germline CDR1 and CDR2 sequences are SGHRS and YFSETQ. With 8 bases removed from V and 1 base from J, the gap between germline ends came to 14 bases. The CDR3 runs 14 residues. The CDR3 protein is CASSPGARTDTQYF. DNA for the CDR3: TGCGCCAGTAGCCCTGGCGCCCGCACAGATACGCAGTATTTT.

Only one count was recorded for this clone. The chain uses TRBV5-6 and TRBJ1-1; D perhaps matches TRBD1 (5 bases). Looked up from germline, CDR1 is SGHDT and CDR2 is YYEEEE. This CDR3 is built from 14 residues. With 1 base removed from V and 4 bases from J, the gap between germline ends came to 11 bases. DNA of the CDR3: TGTGCCAGCAGCTTGTACAGGCGAGCCACTGAAGCTTTCTTT. This sequence encodes CASSLYRRATEAFF.

V usage is TRBV5-1 and J usage is TRBJ1-1; D is unresolved. Per germline, CDR1 SGHRS and CDR2 YFSETQ. The CDR3 has 13 amino acids. Trimming stripped 2 bases from V and 6 bases from J, with 11 bases between. The CDR3 spells CASSFNRGAEAFF. CDR3 DNA: TGCGCCAGCAGCTTCAATAGAGGCGCTGAAGCTTTCTTT. The full variable domain, its missing parts supplied by reference TRBV5-1 and TRBJ1-1, is KAGVTQTPRYLIKTRGQQVTLSCSPISGHRSVSWYQQTPGQGLQFLFEYFSETQRNKGNFPGRFSGRQFSNSRSEMNVSTLELGDSALYLCASSFNRGAEAFFGQGTRLTVV.

The CDR3 DNA follows: TGTGCCAGCAGTTACTCGACCTTACCCAGAACAGATACGCAGTATTTT. It codes for CASSYSTLPRTDTQYF. V usage is TRBV6-5 and J usage is TRBJ2-3; D gene uncertain. The V gene lost 0 bases and the J gene lost 3 bases, with 13 bases spanning the gap. Germline CDR1 and CDR2: MNHEY and SVGAGI. The CDR3 totals 16 residues.